The source of this TCR beta chain is a study of T cells in Graves' hyperthyroidism and ophthalmopathy. Whole-study context: Blood was drawn when the patient was first diagnosed and still untreated.

The junction had 7 bases not matched to a gene; V was cut back by 5 bases and J by 4 bases. CDR3 length equals 14 residues. Per germline, CDR1 LNHDA and CDR2 SQIVND (reference sequence). Notes on the study in general: Also found in blood were most expanded thyroid clonotypes above 0.001.

Among the patients, aged 18 to 65, hyperthyroidism was newly diagnosed and had lasted under 2 months. The diagnoses drew upon clinical symptoms, serum thyroxine and TRAb, thyroid ultrasound and orbital computed tomography. As to this clonotype: Antigen unknown.

RNA transcripts yielded amplified TCR beta CDR3 regions. The HTBI primer set drove a first-round RT-PCR of the TCR CDR3. TCRdb reanalysed the multiplex PCR reads using MiXCR and keeps one entry per CDR3 protein. Of about 350,000 distinct CDR3 sequences detected, approximately 20% appear once; the ten largest clones hold 3% to 4%. This sequence was found in a young woman with Graves' hyperthyroidism. Sequencing was carried out using blood. This chain uses TRBV19 with TRBJ1-2; 7 nucleotides agree with TRBD1. Here the CDR3 reads CASSVLGTAYGYTF. For the CDR3, the DNA is TGTGCCAGTAGTGTCCTCGGGACAGCCTATGGCTACACCTTC.